Below are 26 T cell receptor beta chains sequenced from a single sample in a study of shared clonotypes between healthy human individuals (dated by TCRdb to the early 2020s). The library relied on the immunoSEQ multiplex PCR assay. TCRdb took this table from immuneACCESS and kept in-frame rearrangements with V and J called. Such tables lack part of the clones; where checked against another copy, unresolved V genes explain under half of the gap, and the rest is unexplained. For this sample the table gives about 1.5 million clones, of which approximately 98% were detected only once. The top ten clonotypes cover approximately 0.45% of the sample. Material: naive CD4+ T cells sorted from blood. Explained via the paper, the cell subset or site label denotes: CD45RA+ positively selected. All receptors come from a man aged 25 to 40 in good health.

The table lists this clone with a count of one. The chain recombines TRBV10-3 with TRBJ2-3; 9 nucleotides match TRBD1. This CDR3 contains 14 residues. Unmatched junction bases numbered 10, after V lost 10 bases and J lost 5 bases. The germline CDR1 and CDR2 sequences are ENHRY and SYGVKD. CDR3 sequence: CATRSDRGLDTQYF. DNA of the CDR3: TGTGCCACCAGGTCGGACAGGGGTTTAGATACGCAGTATTTT.

V gene TRBV19 combines with J gene TRBJ2-1, with 10 bases that match TRBD2. Germline-derived CDR1 and CDR2 are LNHDA and SQIVND (reference sequence). V lost 3 bases and J lost 6; bases outside the gene matches: 5. The CDR3 has 15 residues. CDR3 amino acids: CASSILPSGSNEQFF. The CDR3 DNA follows: TGTGCCAGTAGTATTCTGCCTAGCGGGAGCAATGAGCAGTTCTTC.

The V gene is TRBV25-1, the J gene TRBJ2-3; 12 bases fit TRBD2. The CDR3 runs 17 residues. Trimming took 5 bases from V and 4 from J; bases not matched to a gene: 10. Germline assignment: CDR1 MGHDK and CDR2 SYGVNS. CDR3 bases: TGTGCCAGCAGTCTGACCGTGGGACTAGCGGGCTCAGATACGCAGTATTTT. Translated, it gives CASSLTVGLAGSDTQYF.

This clone was counted once. This sequence joins TRBV6-1 and TRBJ2-7, with a tentative D call TRBD2 (5 bases). The V end lost 6 bases, the J end lost 4 bases, and 19 bases lay between the germline ends. Germline loops: CDR1 MNHNS, CDR2 SASEGT. The CDR3 sequence is 15 residues long. The CDR3 here is CASREGLQTSYEQYF. The CDR3 DNA reads as TGTGCCAGCAGAGAGGGCCTTCAGACTTCTTACGAGCAGTACTTC.

This clone was observed a single time. The chain links TRBV27 to TRBJ1-1; TRBD1 might be the D (5 bases). V dropped 3 bases and J dropped 4 bases, with 9 bases sitting between them. Germline V gene lookup returns CDR1 MNHEY and CDR2 SMNVEV (reference sequence). This CDR3 has 13 amino acids. CDR3 residues: CASSFWGSTEAFF. CDR3 DNA: TGTGCCAGCAGTTTTTGGGGGTCCACTGAAGCTTTCTTT.

The rearrangement uses TRBV7-2 and TRBJ2-3, with TRBD2 matching 9 bases. In germline, CDR1 is SGHTA, CDR2 FQGNSA. The trim removed 2 bases at V and 3 bases at J, leaving 6 bases unmatched. This CDR3 is 16 amino acids long. This CDR3 reads CASSLQAGGLTDTQYF. CDR3 nucleotides: TGTGCCAGCAGCTTACAGGCGGGAGGGTTGACAGATACGCAGTATTTT.

The CDR3 reads CASGRTGDEAFF. DNA of the CDR3: TGTGCCAGCGGGAGGACGGGAGATGAAGCTTTCTTT. The V call is TRBV11-2, the J call TRBJ1-1; D uncertain. CDR1 is SGHAT and CDR2 is FQNNGV in the germline V gene. The V end lost 8 bases, the J end lost 7 bases, and 14 bases lay between the germline ends. This CDR3 contains 12 residues.

The V and J genes are TRBV9 and TRBJ2-7, with D unresolved. The length of the CDR3 is 14 residues. Germline CDR1 reads SGDLS; CDR2 reads YYNGEE. Trimming removed 2 bases from V and 6 bases from J, with 15 bases in between. This CDR3 is CASSVRLVGSEQYF. The CDR3 DNA reads TGTGCCAGCAGCGTCCGCCTAGTCGGATCCGAGCAGTACTTC.

This clone was counted once. The chain has TRBV18 and TRBJ2-6; no clear D gene. Germline V lookup: CDR1 KGHSH, CDR2 LQKENI. Deletions cut 3 bases from V and 0 bases from J, with 15 bases between. The CDR3 spans 18 residues. This chain's CDR3 is CASSPRATKLSGANVLTF. Written as DNA, the CDR3 is TGTGCCAGCTCACCGCGAGCCACCAAACTCTCTGGGGCCAACGTCCTGACTTTC.

This clone was observed a single time. V gene TRBV28 combines with J gene TRBJ1-2; 7 nucleotides line up with TRBD1. The junction had 16 bases not matched to a gene; V was cut back by 5 bases and J by 4 bases. This CDR3 has 17 amino acids. Germline CDR1 reads MDHEN; CDR2 reads SYDVKM. Written as DNA, the CDR3 is TGTGCCAGCAGTCAACCCGCGGGGGACAGACTCCTCTATGGCTACACCTTC. The encoded protein is CASSQPAGDRLLYGYTF.

The chain recombines TRBV27 with TRBJ1-1, with TRBD1 matching over 9 bases. With V trimmed by 3 bases and J by 5 bases, 10 bases remained unmatched. Germline-derived CDR1 and CDR2 are MNHEY and SMNVEV (reference sequence). This CDR3 comprises 16 residues. The CDR3 reads CASSFNRDRDLTEAFF. The CDR3 region has the DNA TGTGCCAGCAGTTTTAACCGGGACAGGGATCTTACTGAAGCTTTCTTT.

The rearrangement uses TRBV11-3 and TRBJ2-7; D is possibly TRBD2 (5 bases). V gave up 3 bases and J gave up 3 bases, with 9 bases separating them. Germline assignment: CDR1 SGHNT and CDR2 YENEEA. The CDR3 loop spans 13 amino acids. The CDR3 DNA sequence: TGTGCCAGCAGCTTCGGCGGGTACTACGAGCAGTACTTC. Its translation is CASSFGGYYEQYF.

The chain recombines TRBV18 with TRBJ2-2; 9 bases are shared with TRBD1. Germline CDR1 is KGHSH and CDR2 is LQKENI. V dropped 4 bases and J dropped 2; count of bases not matched to a gene: 11. This CDR3 is 18 amino acids long. The CDR3 region is CASSLDLQGATNTGELFF. The CDR3, as DNA: TGTGCCAGCTCACTGGACCTACAGGGGGCAACTAACACCGGGGAGCTGTTTTTT.

This chain uses TRBV5-5 with TRBJ2-5, with D possibly matching TRBD2 (5 bases). The CDR3 sequence is 14 residues long. In germline, CDR1 is SGHKS, CDR2 YYEKEE (reference sequence). The V end lost 3 bases, the J end lost 4 bases, and 13 bases lay between the germline ends. The CDR3, as DNA: TGTGCCAGCAGCTCGGGGTTGCCGAGAGAGACCCAGTACTTC. Translation gives CASSSGLPRETQYF.

Only one count was recorded for this clone. The chain combines TRBV28 with TRBJ1-4; D call uncertain. The germline V and J ends were trimmed by 4 bases and 5 bases, with 14 bases remaining between them. CDR1 is MDHEN, CDR2 SYDVKM, per germline. The CDR3 loop spans 15 amino acids. This chain's CDR3 is CASSSAGKANEKLFF. The CDR3 nucleotides are TGTGCCAGCAGTTCCGCGGGGAAAGCCAATGAAAAACTGTTTTTT.

The chain has TRBV5-1 and TRBJ1-4; D not resolved. Germline values: CDR1 SGHRS, CDR2 YFSETQ. The CDR3 is made up of 15 amino acids. V lost 4 bases, J lost 6 bases, and 16 bases lay in between. DNA for the CDR3: TGCGCCAGCAGCCGGGCCTCTGGTGGGGATGAAAAACTGTTTTTT. Translating it yields CASSRASGGDEKLFF.

The chain combines TRBV5-1 with TRBJ2-7; 8 nucleotides line up with TRBD2. This CDR3 comprises 16 residues. Germline V gene data show CDR1 as SGHRS and CDR2 as YFSETQ. J lost 3 bases, V lost 3 bases, and 11 bases had no gene match. The CDR3: CASSSALGAGGYEQYF. The CDR3 region has the DNA TGCGCCAGCAGCTCAGCCCTCGGGGCGGGAGGCTACGAGCAGTACTTC.

This chain joins TRBV4-3 and TRBJ2-4, with D possibly being TRBD2 (5 bases). Trimming stripped 0 bases from V and 0 bases from J, with 12 bases between. CDR1 LGHNA and CDR2 YSLEER come from the germline V gene. The CDR3 has 17 amino acids. The CDR3 here is CASSQDFRGLAKNIQYF. The CDR3 DNA is TGCGCCAGCAGCCAAGATTTTCGCGGACTAGCCAAAAACATTCAGTACTTC.

V gene TRBV11-2 combines with J gene TRBJ1-5; D is perhaps TRBD1 (5 bases). The germline gives CDR1 SGHAT, CDR2 FQNNGV. Trimming stripped 5 bases from V and 7 bases from J, with 18 bases between. This CDR3 region has 15 residues. The CDR3 loop reads CASSPGEQEGQPQHF. The CDR3 bases are TGTGCCAGCAGCCCCGGGGAGCAGGAGGGGCAGCCCCAGCATTTT.

The DNA of the CDR3 is TGTGCCAGCAGCAAAATCCACGAACTCCCGGGAAACACTGAAGCTTTCTTT. Its protein product is CASSKIHELPGNTEAFF. V usage is TRBV5-4 and J usage is TRBJ1-1; D is uncertain. Germline loops: CDR1 SGHNT, CDR2 YYREEE (reference sequence). Trimming cost V 4 bases and J 2 bases, with 21 bases left between them. CDR3 length: 17 amino acids.

V is TRBV18 and J is TRBJ2-5; 7 positions match TRBD1. The V gene's germline CDR1 is KGHSH and CDR2 LQKENI. This CDR3 is 16 amino acids long. Germline trimming cut 0 bases from V and 5 bases from J; bases unmatched to any gene: 9. The CDR3 loop is CASSPPRGQGDETQYF. The CDR3, as DNA: TGTGCCAGCTCACCACCACGTGGGCAGGGGGACGAGACCCAGTACTTC.

This chain connects TRBV5-4 to TRBJ2-7; TRBD2 aligns across 7 bases. The ends lost 0 bases at V and 6 bases at J; junction bases unmatched: 12. The germline V gene has CDR1 SGHNT and CDR2 YYREEE (reference sequence). This CDR3 has 16 amino acids. In DNA, the CDR3 is TGTGCCAGCAGCTTGGATCCGGCCATCGGGGGGTCCGAGCAGTACTTC. Translating it yields CASSLDPAIGGSEQYF.

The J gene is TRBJ1-2, the V gene TRBV5-5; D gene ambiguous. Germline CDR1 and CDR2: SGHKS and YYEKEE (reference sequence). The CDR3 length is 13 residues. Trimming removed 0 bases at V and 7 bases at J, with 10 bases between. The DNA of the CDR3 is TGTGCCAGCAGCTTGGACGGTGTTGGTGGCTACACCTTC. Protein product: CASSLDGVGGYTF.

This clone has only one observation. Other DNA sequences in the same sample also yield this CDR3. The chain is built from TRBV29-1 and TRBJ1-5, with D hard to call. The V end was cut by 5 bases, the J end by 1 base, with 6 bases between. This CDR3 has 12 amino acids. Germline loops: CDR1 SQVTM, CDR2 ANQGSEA. The CDR3: CSVRDSNQPQHF. CDR3 nucleotides: TGCAGCGTTAGAGACAGCAATCAGCCCCAGCATTTT. Looking up the rest from reference TRBV29-1 and TRBJ1-5 gives the full variable domain: SAVISQKPSRDICQRGTSLTIQCQVDSQVTMMFWYRQQPGQSLTLIATANQGSEATYESGFVIDKFPISRPNLTFSTLTVSNMSPEDSSIYLCSVRDSNQPQHFGDGTRLSIL.

This clone has a single count. V gene TRBV5-4 combines with J gene TRBJ1-3; D is uncertain. Deletions cut 4 bases from V and 0 bases from J, with 8 bases between. The CDR3 sequence is 14 residues long. Germline V CDR1 and CDR2: SGHNT, YYREEE (reference sequence). The CDR3 nucleotides read TGTGCCAGCAGCCTTTCGAGCTCTGGAAACACCATATATTTT. Translation gives CASSLSSSGNTIYF.

The chain carries TRBV5-1 and TRBJ1-5, with 11 bases identical to TRBD1. The CDR3 has 16 amino acids. Trimming took 0 bases from V and 4 from J; bases not matched to a gene: 3. Germline V gene sequence: CDR1 SGHRS, CDR2 YFSETQ. The CDR3 sequence is CASSLAGTGGNQPQHF. The CDR3 DNA follows: TGCGCCAGCAGCTTGGCTGGGACAGGGGGGAATCAGCCCCAGCATTTT.